The clone carrying this T cell receptor (beta chain) was observed a handful of times. The data are from a study of identical twins. A universal primer site arose from template switching, and cDNA bore unique molecular identifiers. TCRdb redid the calling of the 5' RACE reads with MiXCR, one entry per CDR3 protein. The sample has roughly 1,500,000 distinct CDR3 sequences, less than 40% seen once. Everyone who gave samples was a healthy Caucasian. In germline, CDR1 is MNHEY, CDR2 SMNVEV (reference sequence). V lost 5 bases, J lost 6 bases, and 15 bases stayed unmatched. The length of the CDR3 is 17 residues.

The receptor was isolated from a newborn girl in good health. The sample comprised cord blood. This chain uses TRBV27 with TRBJ2-7, with 11 bases identical to TRBD2. DNA of the CDR3: TGTGCCAGCAGTCCCTCCGGACTAGCGGGCCTCCTAGTCGAGCAGTACTTC. Translated, it gives CASSPSGLAGLLVEQYF.